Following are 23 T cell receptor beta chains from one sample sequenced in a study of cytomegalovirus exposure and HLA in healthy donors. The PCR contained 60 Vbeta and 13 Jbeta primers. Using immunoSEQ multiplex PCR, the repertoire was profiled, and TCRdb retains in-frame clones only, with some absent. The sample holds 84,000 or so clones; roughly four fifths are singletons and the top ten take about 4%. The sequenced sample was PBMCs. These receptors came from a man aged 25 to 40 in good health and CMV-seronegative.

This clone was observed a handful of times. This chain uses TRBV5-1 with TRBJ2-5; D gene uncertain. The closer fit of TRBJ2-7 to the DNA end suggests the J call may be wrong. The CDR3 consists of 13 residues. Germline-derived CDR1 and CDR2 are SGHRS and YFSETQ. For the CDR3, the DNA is TGCGTTAGCAAGCAGAAGACGGCATACGAGCAGTACTTC. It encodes CVSKQKTAYEQYF.

CDR3 region: CASSLGGGSNTEAFF. The CDR3 DNA follows: TGTGCCAGCAGTTTAGGGGGGGGATCGAACACTGAAGCTTTCTTT. The rearrangement links TRBV28 to TRBJ1-1, with D perhaps matching TRBD1 (5 bases). V lost 2 bases to trimming and J lost 1 base, with 11 bases between them. The V gene's germline CDR1 is MDHEN and CDR2 SYDVKM. The CDR3 has 15 amino acids.

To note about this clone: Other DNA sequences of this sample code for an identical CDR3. CDR3 loop: CASSLGLAGETQYF. Written as DNA, the CDR3 is TGCGCCAGCAGCTTGGGACTAGCGGGGGAGACCCAGTACTTC. The rearrangement uses TRBV5-1 and TRBJ2-5, with TRBD2 matching 11 bases. Germline V gene sequence: CDR1 SGHRS, CDR2 YFSETQ. This CDR3 has 14 amino acids. Trimming at V came to 0 bases and at J to 5 bases, leaving 0 bases not matched to a gene.

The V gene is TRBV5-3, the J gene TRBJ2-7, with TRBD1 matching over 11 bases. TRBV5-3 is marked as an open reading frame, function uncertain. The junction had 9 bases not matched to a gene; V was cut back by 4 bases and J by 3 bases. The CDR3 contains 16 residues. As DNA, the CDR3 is TGTGCCAGAAGCGACCGGGACAGGGGGACCCACTACGAGCAGTACTTC. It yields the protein CARSDRDRGTHYEQYF.

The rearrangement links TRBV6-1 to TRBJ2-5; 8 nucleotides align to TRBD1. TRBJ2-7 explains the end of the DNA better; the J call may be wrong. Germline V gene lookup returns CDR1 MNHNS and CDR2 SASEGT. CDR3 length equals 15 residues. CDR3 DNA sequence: TGTGCCAGCACAGAAGGGACAGGCCTATCCTACGAGCAGTACTTC. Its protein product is CASTEGTGLSYEQYF.

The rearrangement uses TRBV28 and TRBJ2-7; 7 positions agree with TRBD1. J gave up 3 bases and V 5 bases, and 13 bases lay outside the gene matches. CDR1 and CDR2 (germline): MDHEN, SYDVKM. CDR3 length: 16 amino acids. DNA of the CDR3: TGTGCCAGCAGTAGCGCGCCGGGACAGACAATCTACGAGCAGTACTTC. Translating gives CASSSAPGQTIYEQYF.

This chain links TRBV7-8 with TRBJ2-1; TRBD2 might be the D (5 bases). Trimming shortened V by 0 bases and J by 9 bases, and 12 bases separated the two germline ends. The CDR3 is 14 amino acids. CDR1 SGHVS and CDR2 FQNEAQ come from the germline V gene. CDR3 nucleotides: TGTGCCAGCAGCTTAGCGGGAGTCCGCAGTGAGCAGTTCTTC. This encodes CASSLAGVRSEQFF. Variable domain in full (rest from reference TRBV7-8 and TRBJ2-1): GAGVSQSPRYKVAKRGQDVALRCDPISGHVSLFWYQQALGQGPEFLTYFQNEAQLDKSGLPSDRFFAERPEGSVSTLKIQRTQQEDSAVYLCASSLAGVRSEQFFGPGTRLTVL.

CDR3 bases: TGTGCCAGCAGTGAGTGTGAAGGGGGCTGCGAGCAGTACTTC. Translated: CASSECEGGCEQYF. This chain connects TRBV2 to TRBJ2-7; TRBD1 matches at 7 bases. This CDR3 has 14 amino acids. Trimming removed 3 bases from V and 6 bases from J; junction bases left unmatched: 8. Per germline, CDR1 SNHLY and CDR2 FYNNEI.

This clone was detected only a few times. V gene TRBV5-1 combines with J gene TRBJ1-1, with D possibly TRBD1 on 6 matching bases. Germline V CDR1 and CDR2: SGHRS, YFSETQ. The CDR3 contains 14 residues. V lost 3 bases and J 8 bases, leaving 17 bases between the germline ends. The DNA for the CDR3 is TGCGCCAGCAGCTATACAGGGTCAACAAAGGAAGCTTTCTTT. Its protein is CASSYTGSTKEAFF.

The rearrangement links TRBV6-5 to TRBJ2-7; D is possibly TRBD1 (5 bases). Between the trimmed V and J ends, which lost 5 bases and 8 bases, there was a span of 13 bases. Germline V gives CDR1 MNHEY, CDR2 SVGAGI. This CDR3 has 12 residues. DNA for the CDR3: TGTGCCAGCAGTCCAGGGCAGGGCCAGCAGTACTTC. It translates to CASSPGQGQQYF.

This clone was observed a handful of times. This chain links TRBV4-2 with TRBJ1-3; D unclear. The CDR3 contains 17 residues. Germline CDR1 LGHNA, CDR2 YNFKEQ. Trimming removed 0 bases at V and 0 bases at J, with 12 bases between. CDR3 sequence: CASSQESAGASGNTIYF. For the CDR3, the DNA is TGTGCCAGCAGCCAAGAGAGCGCCGGCGCCTCTGGAAACACCATATATTTT.

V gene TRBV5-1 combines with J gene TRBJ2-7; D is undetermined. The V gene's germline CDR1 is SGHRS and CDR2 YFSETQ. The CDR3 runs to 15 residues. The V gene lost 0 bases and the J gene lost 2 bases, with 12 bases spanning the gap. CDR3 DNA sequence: TGCGCCAGCAGCTTGGTCCCACAGTCGACCTACGAGCAGTACTTC. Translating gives CASSLVPQSTYEQYF.

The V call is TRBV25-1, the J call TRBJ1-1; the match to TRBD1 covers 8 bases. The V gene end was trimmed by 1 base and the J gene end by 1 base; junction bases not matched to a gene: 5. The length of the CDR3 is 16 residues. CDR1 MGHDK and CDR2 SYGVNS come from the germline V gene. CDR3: CASSEFGDRGNTEAFF. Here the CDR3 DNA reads TGTGCCAGCAGTGAATTCGGCGACAGGGGGAACACTGAAGCTTTCTTT.

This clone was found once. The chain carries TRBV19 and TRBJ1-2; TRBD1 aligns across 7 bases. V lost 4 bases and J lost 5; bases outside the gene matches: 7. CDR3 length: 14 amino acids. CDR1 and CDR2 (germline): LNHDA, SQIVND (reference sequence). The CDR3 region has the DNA TGTGCCAGTAGTACTCGCGGGACAGCATATGGCTACACCTTC. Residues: CASSTRGTAYGYTF.

CDR3: CASSPLFVSGGALVSEQFF. The DNA for the CDR3 is TGTGCCAGCAGCCCCCTGTTCGTCAGCGGGGGGGCTCTGGTCTCAGAGCAGTTCTTC. V usage is TRBV14 and J usage is TRBJ2-1; 10 bases are a match to TRBD2. V lost 4 bases and J lost 10; bases outside the gene matches: 22. Germline loops: CDR1 SGHDN, CDR2 FVKESK. The CDR3 sequence is 19 residues long.

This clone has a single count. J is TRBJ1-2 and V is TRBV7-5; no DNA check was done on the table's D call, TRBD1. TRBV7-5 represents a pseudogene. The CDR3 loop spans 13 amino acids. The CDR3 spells CARRPQGNYGYTF. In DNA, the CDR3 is TGTGCCAGAAGACCACAGGGAAACTATGGCTACACCTTC.

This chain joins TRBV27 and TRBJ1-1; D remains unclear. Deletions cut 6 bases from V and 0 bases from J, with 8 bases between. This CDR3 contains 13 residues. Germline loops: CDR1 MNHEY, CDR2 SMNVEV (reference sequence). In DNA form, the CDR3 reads TGTGCCAGCAGCGACTTAATGAACACTGAAGCTTTCTTT. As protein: CASSDLMNTEAFF.

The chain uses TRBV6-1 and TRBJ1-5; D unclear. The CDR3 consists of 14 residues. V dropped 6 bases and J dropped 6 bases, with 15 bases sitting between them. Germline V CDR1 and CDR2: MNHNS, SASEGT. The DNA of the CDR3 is TGTGCCAGCAGAGATGGGTCGGCGGGTCAGCCCCAGCATTTT. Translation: CASRDGSAGQPQHF.

The CDR3 region is CASSFFLGSVETQYF. In nucleotides, the CDR3 is TGTGCCAGCAGCTTCTTTCTAGGTTCAGTGGAGACCCAGTACTTC. The J gene is TRBJ2-5, the V gene TRBV7-9, with D unresolved. Trimming pared 3 bases from V and 5 bases from J, leaving 16 bases between. There are 15 residues in the CDR3. Germline V lookup: CDR1 SEHNR, CDR2 FQNEAQ (reference sequence).

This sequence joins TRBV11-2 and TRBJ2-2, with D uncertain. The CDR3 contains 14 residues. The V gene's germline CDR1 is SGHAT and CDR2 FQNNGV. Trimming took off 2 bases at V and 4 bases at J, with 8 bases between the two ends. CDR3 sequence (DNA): TGTGCCAGCAGCTTACAAGGCGGCACCGGGGAGCTGTTTTTT. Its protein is CASSLQGGTGELFF. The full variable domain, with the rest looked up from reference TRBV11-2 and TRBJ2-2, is EAGVAQSPRYKIIEKRQSVAFWCNPISGHATLYWYQQILGQGPKLLIQFQNNGVVDDSQLPKDRFSAERLKGVDSTLKIQPAKLEDSAVYLCASSLQGGTGELFFGEGSRLTVL.

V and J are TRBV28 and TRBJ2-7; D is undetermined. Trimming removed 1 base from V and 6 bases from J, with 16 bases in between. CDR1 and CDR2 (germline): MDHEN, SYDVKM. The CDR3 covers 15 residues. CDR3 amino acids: CASSLSSAKSGEQYF. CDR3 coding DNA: TGTGCCAGCAGTTTATCGTCTGCGAAAAGTGGCGAGCAGTACTTC. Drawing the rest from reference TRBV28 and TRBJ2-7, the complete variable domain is DVKVTQSSRYLVKRTGEKVFLECVQDMDHENMFWYRQDPGLGLRLIYFSYDVKMKEKGDIPEGYSVSREKKERFSLILESASTNQTSMYLCASSLSSAKSGEQYFGPGTRLTVT.

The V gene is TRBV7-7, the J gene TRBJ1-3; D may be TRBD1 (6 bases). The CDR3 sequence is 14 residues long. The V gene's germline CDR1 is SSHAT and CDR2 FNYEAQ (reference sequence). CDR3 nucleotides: TGTGCTAGCCGTCCCAGGCAGGGGGGAAACACCATATATTTT. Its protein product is CASRPRQGGNTIYF.

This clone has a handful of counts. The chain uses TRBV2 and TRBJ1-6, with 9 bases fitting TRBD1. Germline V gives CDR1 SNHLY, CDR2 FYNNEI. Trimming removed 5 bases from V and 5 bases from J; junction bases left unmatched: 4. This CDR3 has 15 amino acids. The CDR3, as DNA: TGTGCCAGCAGTACACAGGGGGCCCATAATTCACCCCTCCACTTT. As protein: CASSTQGAHNSPLHF.